The clone carrying this T cell receptor beta chain was found many times. Looked up from germline, CDR1 is MDHEN and CDR2 is SYDVKM. The CDR3 contains 15 residues. The V end was cut by 6 bases, the J end by 1 base, with 16 bases between. Unique molecular identifiers were in the cDNA, with template-switch universal primer binding. MiXCR was run by TCRdb on the 5' RACE reads, yielding one entry per CDR3 protein. This table holds about 810,000 distinct CDR3 sequences, 12% found once. The data stem from a study of identical twins. The same sample was also used in a study of yellow fever vaccine responses in identical twins.

The TCR sequence derives from a woman aged 18-29 years in good health. Input material: PBMCs. The chain couples TRBV28 to TRBJ2-7, with D perhaps being TRBD1 or TRBD2 (5 bases each). CDR3 sequence: CASSPRGTNSYEQYF. The CDR3 nucleotides are TGTGCCAGCAGCCCCCGGGGCACAAATTCCTACGAGCAGTACTTC.